These 31 T cell receptor beta chains share one sample of origin, sequenced in a study of T cells in Graves' hyperthyroidism and ophthalmopathy (dated by TCRdb to between 2019 and 2020). Libraries were constructed by multiplex PCR. Sequencing used an Illumina HiSeq 2000. The TCR beta CDR3 regions were amplified from RNA transcripts. For the first round of RT-PCR on the TCR CDR3, the HTBI primer set was used together with the Qiagen OneStep RT-PCR kit. TCRdb reprocessing: public reads trimmed at Q25 with fastp, clones called with MiXCR, in-frame beta chains kept. Entries are consolidated by CDR3 protein sequence, retaining the most common genes and DNA. The sample profile shows some 620,000 distinct CDR3 sequences; under 20% of them were found once. Together, the top ten hold less than 4.5% of the sample. Sequenced input: blood. These receptor sequences come from a woman under 40 with Graves' hyperthyroidism.

This clonotype came up a few times. The V gene is TRBV9, the J gene TRBJ2-1; TRBD2 matches 10 bases. With 3 bases clipped from V and 9 bases from J, the junction kept 12 bases outside the gene matches. From germline, CDR1 is SGDLS and CDR2 YYNGEE. The CDR3 sequence is 16 residues long. DNA of the CDR3: TGTGCCAGCAGCGACCGGACTAGCGGAGCTTTGGGTGAGCAGTTCTTC. This gives the protein CASSDRTSGALGEQFF.

V and J are TRBV4-3 and TRBJ2-1, with D possibly matching TRBD1 (5 bases). Trimming removed 0 bases at V and 9 bases at J, with 15 bases between. Germline lookup yields CDR1 LGHNA and CDR2 YSLEER. The CDR3 consists of 15 residues. The CDR3 sequence: CASSQDPQGWGEQFF. Here the CDR3 DNA reads TGCGCCAGCAGCCAAGATCCCCAGGGCTGGGGTGAGCAGTTCTTC.

This clonotype was seen more than once but under ten times. The V call is TRBV14, the J call TRBJ2-2, with D hard to call. Per the germline V gene, CDR1 is SGHDN and CDR2 is FVKESK. V was cut by 0 bases and J by 0 bases, with 11 bases left in between. CDR3 length: 17 residues. The CDR3 is CASSQDYGLPNTGELFF. CDR3 in DNA: TGTGCCAGCAGCCAAGATTACGGGTTACCGAACACCGGGGAGCTGTTTTTT.

The CDR3 is CASSLVQGRYNEQFF. CDR3 sequence (DNA): TGCGCCAGCAGCTTGGTACAGGGGAGGTACAATGAGCAGTTCTTC. The rearrangement links TRBV5-1 to TRBJ2-1, with D perhaps TRBD1 (7 bases). This CDR3 region has 15 residues. Trimming cost V 0 bases and J 4 bases, with 11 bases left between them. Germline V gene lookup returns CDR1 SGHRS and CDR2 YFSETQ. Based on the CDR3 plus reference TRBV5-1 and TRBJ2-1, the full variable domain is KAGVTQTPRYLIKTRGQQVTLSCSPISGHRSVSWYQQTPGQGLQFLFEYFSETQRNKGNFPGRFSGRQFSNSRSEMNVSTLELGDSALYLCASSLVQGRYNEQFFGPGTRLTVL.

This clonotype was observed once. This rearrangement joins TRBV30 to TRBJ2-2; maybe TRBD2 (6 bases). The V gene lost 4 bases and the J gene lost 8 bases, with 17 bases spanning the gap. This CDR3 contains 14 residues. CDR1 is GTSNPN, CDR2 SVGIG, per germline (reference sequence). The CDR3, as DNA: TGTGCCTGGACCCAAGCGGGTGTCAGGGGGGAGCTGTTTTTT. Translation gives CAWTQAGVRGELFF.

This clonotype was observed many times. J is TRBJ1-1 and V is TRBV28; 11 positions agree with TRBD1. V was pared by 3 bases and J by 4 bases, with 1 base of the junction left unmatched. Per the germline V gene, CDR1 is MDHEN and CDR2 is SYDVKM. The CDR3 sequence is 14 residues long. The CDR3 spells CASSLDRGRTEAFF. The CDR3, as DNA: TGTGCCAGCAGTTTGGACAGGGGGCGCACTGAAGCTTTCTTT.

This clonotype was observed a few times. This chain uses TRBV28 with TRBJ2-5; D may be TRBD2 (5 bases). The CDR3 consists of 13 residues. The germline gives CDR1 MDHEN, CDR2 SYDVKM. Deletions cut 7 bases from V and 2 bases from J, with 11 bases between. The CDR3 protein is CASTLGAQETQYF. The CDR3 DNA reads as TGTGCCAGCACTCTGGGAGCGCAAGAGACCCAGTACTTC. Looking up the rest from reference TRBV28 and TRBJ2-5 gives the full variable domain: DVKVTQSSRYLVKRTGEKVFLECVQDMDHENMFWYRQDPGLGLRLIYFSYDVKMKEKGDIPEGYSVSREKKERFSLILESASTNQTSMYLCASTLGAQETQYFGPGTRLLVL.

This clonotype was recorded at least ten times. The chain combines TRBV27 with TRBJ1-1; D is ambiguous. Between the trimmed V and J ends, which lost 6 bases and 3 bases, there was a span of 11 bases. CDR1 and CDR2 (germline): MNHEY, SMNVEV (reference sequence). This CDR3 is 13 amino acids long. The CDR3 DNA follows: TGTGCCAGCAGCCTTACATGGGACACTGAAGCTTTCTTT. Its translation: CASSLTWDTEAFF.

This clonotype was observed at least ten times. This chain links TRBV7-3 with TRBJ2-1; 10 positions match TRBD2. The germline V gene encodes CDR1 SGHTA and CDR2 FQGTGA. V was pared by 5 bases and J by 4 bases, with 5 bases of the junction left unmatched. The CDR3 consists of 15 residues. The CDR3 reads CASSRRTSGYNEQFF. The CDR3 coding sequence is TGTGCCAGCAGCCGCAGGACTAGCGGATACAATGAGCAGTTCTTC.

This clonotype was recorded many times. J is TRBJ2-7 and V is TRBV27; TRBD2 matches at 9 bases. In germline, CDR1 is MNHEY, CDR2 SMNVEV (reference sequence). With V trimmed by 6 bases and J by 3 bases, 3 bases remained unmatched. CDR3 length equals 13 residues. The CDR3 here is CASRSSGNYEQYF. In nucleotides, the CDR3 is TGTGCCAGCAGGTCTAGCGGGAACTACGAGCAGTACTTC.

Comment on this clonotype: Given a much more abundant clone one base away, this may be a read error. The chain combines TRBV15 with TRBJ1-5, with D possibly matching TRBD1 (5 bases). The CDR3 runs to 16 residues. The V end was cut by 0 bases, the J end by 5 bases, with 14 bases between. Germline CDR1 reads LNHNV; CDR2 reads YYDKDF (reference sequence). CDR3 bases: TGTGCCACCAGCAGAGATCGGTCAGGGTACGATCAGCCCCAGCATTTT. The encoded protein is CATSRDRSGYDQPQHF.

This clonotype was seen many times. This rearrangement joins TRBV11-2 to TRBJ2-4, with TRBD2 as a possible D gene (6 bases). V was trimmed by 0 bases and J by 7 bases, leaving 16 bases between them. CDR1 and CDR2 (germline): SGHAT, FQNNGV. The CDR3 runs to 16 residues. This CDR3 reads CASSLDGGQKFNIQYF. The CDR3 region has the DNA TGTGCCAGCAGCTTAGATGGAGGGCAGAAATTCAACATTCAGTACTTC.

The V call is TRBV4-1, the J call TRBJ1-2; no definite D call. V was cut by 0 bases and J by 6 bases, with 14 bases left in between. The V gene's germline CDR1 is MGHRA and CDR2 YSYEKL. The length of the CDR3 is 15 residues. The CDR3 DNA is TGCGCCAGCAGCCAAGACCCCGGGCCCCTGAATGGCTACACCTTC. Protein: CASSQDPGPLNGYTF.

This clonotype was detected many times. V and J are TRBV6-1 and TRBJ2-3; D is undetermined. Trimming stripped 5 bases from V and 4 bases from J, with 13 bases between. This CDR3 region has 14 residues. Germline values: CDR1 MNHNS, CDR2 SASEGT. The CDR3 protein is CASSYASWADTQYF. CDR3 nucleotides: TGTGCCAGCAGTTACGCCTCTTGGGCAGATACGCAGTATTTT.

This clonotype was counted ten times or more. The chain has TRBV28 and TRBJ2-1, with TRBD1 as a possible D gene (7 bases). Trimming pared 3 bases from V and 5 bases from J, leaving 14 bases between. Germline CDR1 and CDR2: MDHEN and SYDVKM. The CDR3 is 15 amino acids. The CDR3 here is CASSFSGGRHNEQFF. Written as DNA, the CDR3 is TGTGCCAGCAGTTTTTCAGGGGGGCGGCACAATGAGCAGTTCTTC. Full variable domain (remainder filled in from reference TRBV28 and TRBJ2-1): DVKVTQSSRYLVKRTGEKVFLECVQDMDHENMFWYRQDPGLGLRLIYFSYDVKMKEKGDIPEGYSVSREKKERFSLILESASTNQTSMYLCASSFSGGRHNEQFFGPGTRLTVL.

The table lists this clonotype with many counts. This chain joins TRBV28 and TRBJ1-2; unclear D gene. The CDR3 has 13 amino acids. Germline CDR1 is MDHEN and CDR2 is SYDVKM. V was trimmed by 3 bases and J by 5 bases, leaving 10 bases between them. CDR3 residues: CASSFIRTYGYTF. CDR3 DNA: TGTGCCAGCAGTTTTATCCGCACTTATGGCTACACCTTC.

The gene calls are TRBV7-2 and TRBJ1-5; no clear D gene. Germline V gene lookup returns CDR1 SGHTA and CDR2 FQGNSA. The CDR3 runs 15 residues. Between the trimmed V and J ends, which lost 1 base and 9 bases, there was a span of 16 bases. CDR3: CASSLGGTFLGPQHF. Here the CDR3 DNA reads TGTGCCAGCAGCTTAGGGGGTACGTTCCTGGGGCCCCAGCATTTT.

This clonotype was seen a few times. The V call is TRBV18, the J call TRBJ2-7; tentatively, D is TRBD2 (5 bases). V shed 3 bases and J shed 0 bases, with 12 bases lying between them. The CDR3 spans 15 residues. CDR1 is KGHSH and CDR2 is LQKENI in the germline V gene. CDR3 sequence: CASSPSGELSYEQYF. CDR3 coding DNA: TGTGCCAGCTCACCCTCTGGGGAGCTCTCCTACGAGCAGTACTTC.

The sample holds many counts of this clonotype. V is TRBV27 and J is TRBJ2-3; TRBD2 agrees at 10 bases. Trimming removed 7 bases from V and 0 bases from J; junction bases left unmatched: 4. CDR3 length equals 15 residues. From germline, CDR1 is MNHEY and CDR2 SMNVEV (reference sequence). In DNA form, the CDR3 reads TGTGCCAGCACCTGGACTAGCGGTAGCACAGATACGCAGTATTTT. This gives the protein CASTWTSGSTDTQYF.

Concerning this clonotype itself: The junction does not match germline at one end; this may be a read error. V and J are TRBV27 and TRBJ1-3; no clear D. The CDR3 contains 16 residues. Germline V CDR1 and CDR2: MNHEY, SMNVEV (reference sequence). The CDR3 sequence is CASSLSKRNPGNTVYF. The CDR3 bases are TGTGCCAGCAGTTTATCGAAAAGGAACCCTGGAAACACCGTATATTTT.

CDR3 DNA sequence: TGCGCCAGCAGCCGAACGGGACTGTTCGATGAAAAACTGTTTTTT. Translating it yields CASSRTGLFDEKLFF. The gene calls are TRBV4-1 and TRBJ1-4; tentatively, D is TRBD1 (5 bases). Germline loops: CDR1 MGHRA, CDR2 YSYEKL. Trimming took off 4 bases at V and 6 bases at J, with 15 bases between the two ends. The CDR3 covers 15 residues.

This clonotype came up many times. The chain carries TRBV7-6 and TRBJ2-1, with D perhaps matching TRBD2 (5 bases). Germline-derived CDR1 and CDR2 are SGHVS and FNYEAQ. Trimming removed 5 bases at V and 7 bases at J, with 12 bases between. The CDR3 totals 13 residues. The CDR3 is CASSGSGWNEQFF. The DNA for the CDR3 is TGTGCCAGCAGCGGGAGTGGCTGGAATGAGCAGTTCTTC.

This clonotype was observed at least ten times. The chain employs TRBV7-2 and TRBJ2-1; 9 bases map to TRBD1. The junction had 7 bases not matched to a gene; V was cut back by 4 bases and J by 6 bases. CDR1 and CDR2 (germline): SGHTA, FQGNSA. This CDR3 has 15 amino acids. Here the CDR3 DNA reads TGTGCCAGCAGCTCACGACGGACAGGGGCCAATGAGCAGTTCTTC. Translating it yields CASSSRRTGANEQFF.

This clonotype came up many times. The chain employs TRBV2 and TRBJ2-2; D is uncertain. Looked up from germline, CDR1 is SNHLY and CDR2 is FYNNEI. V gave up 8 bases and J gave up 4 bases, with 11 bases separating them. CDR3 length equals 13 residues. The CDR3 here is CASWLKATGELFF. In DNA form, the CDR3 reads TGTGCCAGCTGGCTTAAAGCCACCGGGGAGCTGTTTTTT.

This chain links TRBV20-1 with TRBJ2-6; the D gene is possibly TRBD2 (5 bases). Germline CDR1 DFQATT, CDR2 SNEGSKA (reference sequence). There are 16 residues in the CDR3. Between the trimmed V and J ends, which lost 0 bases and 0 bases, there was a span of 9 bases. The CDR3, as DNA: TGCAGTGCTAGAGATGTTCGGGGCTCTGGGGCCAACGTCCTGACTTTC. This sequence encodes CSARDVRGSGANVLTF.

This clonotype was recorded many times. The V gene is TRBV28, the J gene TRBJ2-3, with TRBD2 matching 12 bases. V was clipped by 6 bases and J by 3 bases; unmatched bases: 7. The CDR3 contains 16 residues. Germline values: CDR1 MDHEN, CDR2 SYDVKM. The CDR3 DNA reads TGTGCCAGCAGCAGACTAGCGGGAGAGGGGACAGATACGCAGTATTTT. This codes for CASSRLAGEGTDTQYF. The full variable domain, rest sourced from reference TRBV28 and TRBJ2-3, is DVKVTQSSRYLVKRTGEKVFLECVQDMDHENMFWYRQDPGLGLRLIYFSYDVKMKEKGDIPEGYSVSREKKERFSLILESASTNQTSMYLCASSRLAGEGTDTQYFGPGTRLTVL.

This clonotype occurred many times. This rearrangement joins TRBV3-1 to TRBJ2-7; possibly TRBD1 or TRBD2 for D (5 bases each). The CDR3 is 16 amino acids. Germline CDR1 is LGHDT and CDR2 is YNNKEL (reference sequence). V was shortened by 4 bases and J by 2 bases, with 18 bases between the two germline ends. DNA for the CDR3: TGTGCCAGCAGCCCCGGTGTGCCGGGACGGACCTACGAGCAGTACTTC. It yields the protein CASSPGVPGRTYEQYF.

This clonotype was counted ten times or more. CDR3 sequence reads: CASSLMSSTDTQYF. CDR3 DNA: TGTGCCAGCAGCTTGATGTCTAGCACAGATACGCAGTATTTT. This sequence joins TRBV5-5 and TRBJ2-3, with D uncertain. Germline assignment: CDR1 SGHKS and CDR2 YYEKEE (reference sequence). Trimming cost V 1 base and J 0 bases, with 6 bases left between them. This CDR3 has 14 amino acids.

This clonotype was counted only a few times. This chain connects TRBV12-3 or TRBV12-4 to TRBJ2-7, with D tentatively TRBD1 (5 bases). The CDR3 length is 16 residues. With 6 bases removed from V and 2 bases from J, the gap between germline ends came to 20 bases. The CDR3 loop is CASSPTTEFGPYEQYF. Written as DNA, the CDR3 is TGTGCCAGCAGCCCTACGACAGAGTTCGGACCCTACGAGCAGTACTTC.

This clonotype has ten or more counts. The rearrangement joins TRBV7-2 to TRBJ2-3, with 7 bases that match TRBD1. The ends lost 5 bases at V and 1 base at J; junction bases unmatched: 9. The CDR3 is made up of 16 amino acids. Germline CDR1 and CDR2: SGHTA and FQGNSA. The CDR3 spells CASSPRQGRGTDTQYF. DNA for the CDR3: TGTGCCAGCAGCCCTCGACAGGGAAGAGGCACAGATACGCAGTATTTT.

This clonotype was observed once. The CDR3 coding sequence is TGTGCCAGCAGCTTAGCGGGAGCCGACAATGAGCAGTTCTTC. As protein: CASSLAGADNEQFF. The chain joins TRBV7-3 to TRBJ2-1; 7 bases match TRBD2. The CDR3 has 14 residues. The V gene's germline CDR1 is SGHTA and CDR2 FQGTGA. The J segment lost 5 bases and the V segment lost 2 bases, leaving 3 bases of the junction unmatched.